A selection of T cell receptor beta chains follows, all from one sample in a study of blood T cells in healthy people across ages. TCRdb redid the calling of the 5' RACE reads with MiXCR, one entry per CDR3 protein. This table has around 620,000 distinct CDR3 sequences, approximately 27% appearing once. The specimen sequenced was blood. The receptors here all came from an older woman in good health. The CDR3 runs from the conserved cysteine through the conserved F or W. A row's size may be missing; if present it is once, few, many or a size class.

TRBJ1-3 | NA | TRBV20-1 | CSASQGPGETIYF
TRBJ2-7 | many | TRBV4-1 | CASSQQDGYEQYF
TRBJ2-1 | NA | TRBV7-2 | CASSFDPANEQFF
NA | few | TRBV6-2/TRBV6-3 | CASQQGLGYNEQFF
TRBJ1-2 | NA | TRBV27 | CASSPHGEGGSGYTF
TRBJ2-7 | many | TRBV12-5 | CASGFPGQGYEQYF
TRBJ2-1 | NA | TRBV7-2 | CASSLLPFAYNEQFF
TRBJ2-3 | NA | TRBV6-2/TRBV6-3 | CASSYPGGTDTQYF
TRBJ1-2 | NA | TRBV9 | CASSVSGTWGYTF
TRBJ2-5 | few | TRBV10-3 | CAISEGGWETQYF
TRBJ2-7 | NA | TRBV20-1 | CSARGAVGGPHEQYF
TRBJ1-4 | NA | TRBV10-3 | CAISQHATNEKLFF
TRBJ2-7 | NA | TRBV6-2/TRBV6-3 | CASSQPGASYEQYF
TRBJ1-6 | few | TRBV20-1 | CSARDRGARTVNSPLHF
TRBJ2-7 | few | TRBV4-3 | CASSQGKGIEQYF
TRBJ1-5 | NA | TRBV6-2/TRBV6-3 | CASTWDRGSNQPQHF
TRBJ1-6 | few | TRBV20-1 | CSARPDRGGSSPLHF
NA | few | TRBV11-2 | CASSLGVFYEQYF
TRBJ2-4 | NA | TRBV5-1 | CASSLKNIQYF
TRBJ2-3 | NA | TRBV7-2 | CASSWGLGRSTDTQYF
NA | NA | TRBV7-9 | CASSPDGVFYEQYF
TRBJ1-2 | NA | TRBV4-2 | CASSQVGTNYGYTF
TRBJ2-2 | NA | TRBV20-1 | CSATYGTGELFF
TRBJ2-3 | once | TRBV2 | CASSQSGAIDTQYF
TRBJ1-2 | NA | TRBV4-3 | CASSQGHGSGYTF
TRBJ2-2 | NA | TRBV9 | CASSLAGLSNTGELFF
TRBJ2-6 | NA | TRBV27 | CASSSQGRSGANVLTF
TRBJ2-3 | NA | TRBV10-3 | CAIKGNRGLTDTQYF
TRBJ1-2 | NA | TRBV6-2/TRBV6-3 | CASSQGIYGYTF
TRBJ2-3 | NA | TRBV11-2 | CASSASQGGTQYF
TRBJ2-7 | many | TRBV9 | CASSAQGVPYEQYF
TRBJ1-2 | NA | TRBV12-3/TRBV12-4 | CASSPTYRGVLTNYGYTF
TRBJ2-5 | NA | TRBV9 | CASSETGAQETQYF
TRBJ2-2 | NA | TRBV12-3/TRBV12-4 | CASSPSGTVGELFF
TRBJ1-4 | few | TRBV6-5 | CASRRTVNEKLFF
TRBJ2-1 | NA | TRBV20-1 | CRVAGGGNEQFF
TRBJ2-3 | few | TRBV7-3 | CASSPTTGGTQYF
TRBJ2-5 | NA | TRBV7-2 | CASSLWRNKETQYF
TRBJ2-5 | few | TRBV11-2 | CASSLAERGLETQYF
NA | NA | TRBV20-1 | CSAREIRNLAGGGSEQYF
TRBJ2-3 | few | TRBV10-3 | CAISQLAGGPDTQYF
TRBJ2-2 | NA | TRBV7-9 | CASSARDRGNTGELFF
NA | NA | TRBV20-1 | CSARVELDEQFF
TRBJ1-4 | NA | TRBV2 | CASSTRDGGEKLFF
TRBJ2-5 | NA | TRBV15 | CATNRDPQETQYF
TRBJ1-4 | NA | TRBV16 | CASSQGQRYEKLFF
TRBJ2-5 | NA | TRBV20-1 | CSADPPPGLAGVQETQYF
TRBJ1-3 | NA | TRBV7-2 | CASSLTHPIGRGGNTIYF
TRBJ2-3 | NA | TRBV7-2 | CASSPGGGFSTDTQYF
TRBJ2-3 | once | TRBV29-1 | CSKTGGGDTQYF
TRBJ2-3 | NA | TRBV19 | CASSRMDTQYF